The clone carrying this TCR beta chain showed up just a few times. As yet, its antigen is unknown. Template switching (which added a universal primer site) was used, and cDNA carried unique molecular identifiers. TCRdb re-called the 5' RACE reads with MiXCR, one entry per CDR3 protein. The data contain hundreds of thousands of distinct CDR3 sequences, roughly 12% of them seen just once; the ten biggest clones take up approximately 7.9%. This sample is drawn from a study of identical twins. The CDR3 spans 13 residues. CDR1 SGHVS and CDR2 FQNEAQ come from the germline V gene. Trimming removed 1 base at V and 5 bases at J, with 9 bases between. Points from the study as a whole: Instead of following the same donors, the conclusions were based on cross-sectional statistical analysis.

These data also formed part of another study, on yellow fever vaccine responses in identical twins. As reported in that work: Reportedly, twins' vaccine T cell responses looked partly convergent and partly personalized.

This receptor was identified in a woman aged 18-30 years in good health. The chain employs TRBV7-8 and TRBJ2-7, with D tentatively TRBD2 (5 bases). Sequenced: CD8+ T cells sorted from blood. The CDR3 sequence: CASSLGPGDEQYV. The CDR3 region has the DNA TGTGCCAGCAGCTTAGGGCCCGGGGACGAGCAGTACGTC.